Sequencing of this TCR beta chain was carried out in a study of identical twins (dated by TCRdb to the mid-2010s). Background on the whole study: To test whether fetal clonotypes persist, the study used deep sequencing on TCR alpha and beta repertoires from monozygotic twins, unrelated adults of various ages, and cord blood. To rule out contamination, replicate twin experiments were performed at different times with different library preparation protocols. Study-wide conclusions, independent of this receptor: Out-of-frame TCR alpha sharing in monozygotic twins was systematically underestimated by recombination models, whereas sharing between unrelated individuals was in agreement with the recombination models. Abundant cord blood beta clonotypes carried fewer insertions; young adult naive repertoires showed a weaker similar trend, while memory repertoires showed none. Zero-insertion analyses could be partly confounded by invariant T cells such as MAIT and iNKT, though diverse VJ usage argued against such confounding for most clonotypes. The excess sharing between twins in beta out-of-frame sequences was weaker because fewer shared sequences reduced the signal-to-noise ratio. Compared with coincidental sharing between unrelated individuals, an excess of low generation-probability sequences was observed among out-of-frame TCR alpha sequences shared between twins. Because the same donors could not be followed over many years, the conclusions depended on cross-sectional statistical analysis.

Library preparation used 5' RACE. TCRdb names Illumina HiSeq 2000 as the instrument used. Template switching added a universal primer binding site, and the final cDNA carried a unique molecular identifier that allowed TCR cDNA molecules to be counted accurately. Specific primers in the conserved constant-segment region were used to synthesize first-strand cDNA for TCR alpha and beta chains. To control for contamination, every cDNA library was double barcoded, receiving both a SMART-Mk sample barcode and Illumina barcodes. TruSeq adapter sequences along with Illumina sample barcodes were introduced in two successive PCR steps. The TCR alpha and beta cDNA libraries were sequenced on the Illumina HiSeq platform using custom primers. The source study handled its data this way. Unique molecular identifiers were extracted from raw reads with MiGEC, and CDR3 positions were determined with MiXCR. For each individual, recombination models were inferred using an EM algorithm with the repgenHMM and IGoR tools. The tcR package in R was used for shared clonotype analysis, with sharing normalized by the product of cloneset sizes. To study raw recombination without the effects of thymic and clonal selection, out-of-frame nonproductive sequences were analyzed. The public reads were reanalyzed by TCRdb: fastp trimming at Q25, MiXCR alignment, in-frame beta chains only. Records with the same CDR3 protein are collapsed into one entry carrying the most frequent genes and DNA. Clone size and V and J calls follow TCRdb, not the original study. This sample holds 600,000 to 700,000 distinct CDR3 sequences; 21% were observed only once. The top ten clonotypes cover roughly 4.3% of the sample.

From a lookup of the germline V gene, CDR1 and CDR2 are ENHRY and SYGVKD. Including the terminal cysteine and phenylalanine, the CDR3 comprises 12 residues. Only CDR3 DNA remains: 36 bases, in frame from the first base. Deletion took 7 bases off V and 4 bases off J, with a span of 10 bases between the germline ends. Only healthy Caucasian donors were included. Three pairs of female monozygotic twins, all aged roughly 18 to 30 years, were included in the twin cohort. Peripheral blood mononuclear cells were the source from which RNA for the TCR libraries was isolated. This clonotype has ten or more counts. The antigen this receptor binds is unknown. No base quality values were provided; no much bigger clone lies one nucleotide off. The same specimen was also included in a second study, on T cells expressing NK-cell markers. The second paper further reports: In sorted CD3+CD56+NKG2C+, CD3+CD56+NKG2C- and CD3+CD56-NKG2C+ T-cell subsets from eight donors, TCR beta-chain repertoires were profiled. Most of the eight sequenced donors were HCMV-seropositive and one was HCMV-seronegative. In several experiments an anti-gammadeltaTCR antibody was added to restrict sorting to alphabetaTCR-expressing T cells. For five or six donors, the dominant CD3+CD56+NKG2C+ clonotypes were among the top 10 CD8+ clonotypes and accounted for roughly 1.0-8% of CD8+ T cells. Those dominant clonotypes were again the most abundant among CD3+CD56-NKG2C+ cells in a handful of donors, at roughly 25-65%. It remained unclear whether the expanded NKG2C-expressing T cell clones were specific for HCMV antigens. The study sequenced eight donors, all healthy volunteers chosen at random: three men and five women. To determine HCMV serostatus, a commercial ELISA kit was used to detect HCMV-specific IgG in serum. For several donors, bulk peripheral blood T-cell repertoires were additionally sequenced from unsorted PBMC. MIGEC handled demultiplexing of the reads and grouping by UMI, while MiTCR was used to assemble and quantify clonotypes. To exclude erroneous sequences, any TCR cDNA sequence not supported by at least two reads was discarded. Downstream repertoire analysis used the tcR package, and clonotypes were matched across fractions by CDR3 nucleotide sequence plus V segment. VDJmatch was used to annotate antigen specificity against VDJdb, with one amino acid substitution allowed in CDR3.

The sequenced sample consisted of PBMCs. The rearranged segments are TRBV10-3 and TRBJ1-1; the D segment cannot be called with confidence. The source of this sequence is a woman between 18 and 30 years old in good health. The nucleotide sequence reads TGTGCCATCAAATGGTTTGTCACTGAAGCTTTCTTT. Translated, it reads CAIKWFVTEAFF.